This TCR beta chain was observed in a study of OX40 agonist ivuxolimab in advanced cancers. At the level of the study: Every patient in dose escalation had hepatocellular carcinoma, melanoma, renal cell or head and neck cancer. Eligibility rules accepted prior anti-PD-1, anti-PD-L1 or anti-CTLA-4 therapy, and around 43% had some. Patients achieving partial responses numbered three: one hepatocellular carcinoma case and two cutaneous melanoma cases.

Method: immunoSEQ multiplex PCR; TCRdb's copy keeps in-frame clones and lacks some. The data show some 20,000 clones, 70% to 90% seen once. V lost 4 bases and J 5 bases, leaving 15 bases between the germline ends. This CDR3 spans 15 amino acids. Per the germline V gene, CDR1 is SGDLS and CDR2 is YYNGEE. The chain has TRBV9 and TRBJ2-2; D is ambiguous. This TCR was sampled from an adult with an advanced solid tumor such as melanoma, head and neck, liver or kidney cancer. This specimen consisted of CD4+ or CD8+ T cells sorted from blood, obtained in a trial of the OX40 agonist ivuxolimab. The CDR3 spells CASSPSGSWTGELFF. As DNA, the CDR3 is TGTGCCAGCAGCCCATCAGGCTCCTGGACCGGGGAGCTGTTTTTT.